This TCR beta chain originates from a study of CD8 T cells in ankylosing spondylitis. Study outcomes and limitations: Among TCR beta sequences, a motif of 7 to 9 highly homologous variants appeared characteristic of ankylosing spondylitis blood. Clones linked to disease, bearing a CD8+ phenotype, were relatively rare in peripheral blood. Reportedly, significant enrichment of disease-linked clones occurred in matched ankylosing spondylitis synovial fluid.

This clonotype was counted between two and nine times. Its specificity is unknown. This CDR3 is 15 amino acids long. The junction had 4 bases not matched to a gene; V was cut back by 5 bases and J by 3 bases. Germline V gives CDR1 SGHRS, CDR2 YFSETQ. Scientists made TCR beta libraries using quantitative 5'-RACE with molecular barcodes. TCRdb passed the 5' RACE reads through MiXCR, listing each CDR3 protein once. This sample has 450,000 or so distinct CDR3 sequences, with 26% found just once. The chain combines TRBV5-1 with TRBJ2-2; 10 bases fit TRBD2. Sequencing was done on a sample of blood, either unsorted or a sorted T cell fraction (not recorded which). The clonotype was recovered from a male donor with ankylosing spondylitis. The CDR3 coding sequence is TGCGCCAGCAGATATCTAGCGGGAGACACCGGGGAGCTGTTTTTT. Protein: CASRYLAGDTGELFF.